What follows are 21 T cell receptor beta chains derived from one specimen sequenced in a study of cytomegalovirus exposure and HLA in healthy donors. It was with 60 Vbeta and 13 Jbeta primers that the PCR ran. Profiling relied on immunoSEQ multiplex PCR, and the TCRdb table lists in-frame clones only, not all of them. The table shows fewer than 55,000 clones, with roughly 72% occurring only once. What was sequenced was PBMCs. These receptors all come from a woman aged 50 to 65 in good health and CMV-seropositive.

The chain employs TRBV7-9 and TRBJ1-1, with D tentatively TRBD1 (5 bases). The ends were cut back, 1 base at V and 5 bases at J, with 14 bases in the middle. Per the germline V gene, CDR1 is SEHNR and CDR2 is FQNEAQ (reference sequence). The CDR3 is 15 residues long. The CDR3: CASSLVLGEGTEAFF. The DNA for the CDR3 is TGTGCCAGCAGCTTAGTGTTAGGGGAAGGAACTGAAGCTTTCTTT.

The chain employs TRBV6-5 and TRBJ2-7; D call uncertain. Germline CDR1 and CDR2: MNHEY and SVGAGI. CDR3 length: 14 amino acids. Trimming took 4 bases from V and 4 from J, leaving 14 bases between them. The CDR3 reads CASSSPMTPYEQYF. The DNA of the CDR3 is TGTGCCAGCAGTTCACCTATGACACCTTACGAGCAGTACTTC.

The chain joins TRBV29-1 to TRBJ1-5; weak D call: TRBD1 (5 bases). Germline CDR1 and CDR2: SQVTM and ANQGSEA. With 5 bases removed from V and 7 bases from J, the gap between germline ends came to 15 bases. The CDR3 extends over 13 amino acids. Written as DNA, the CDR3 is TGCAGCGTTCTCCAGGGTATAGGACAGCCCCAGCATTTT. This codes for CSVLQGIGQPQHF.

The chain joins TRBV7-8 to TRBJ2-3; TRBD1 is a possible D gene (6 bases). The CDR3 has 13 residues. The germline V gene encodes CDR1 SGHVS and CDR2 FQNEAQ. V was pared by 4 bases and J by 4 bases, with 9 bases between. The CDR3 nucleotides read TGTGCCAGCAGCTGGTCAGGGGCAGATACGCAGTATTTT. This sequence encodes CASSWSGADTQYF. The full variable domain, in which reference TRBV7-8 and TRBJ2-3 provide the parts outside the CDR3, is GAGVSQSPRYKVAKRGQDVALRCDPISGHVSLFWYQQALGQGPEFLTYFQNEAQLDKSGLPSDRFFAERPEGSVSTLKIQRTQQEDSAVYLCASSWSGADTQYFGPGTRLTVL.

The rearrangement links TRBV2 to TRBJ2-3; 7 nucleotides match TRBD2. CDR3 length: 11 residues. The germline CDR1 and CDR2 sequences are SNHLY and FYNNEI. V was clipped by 7 bases and J by 8 bases; unmatched bases: 3. The CDR3 spells CASTPGGTQYF. CDR3 nucleotide sequence: TGTGCCAGCACTCCGGGGGGTACGCAGTATTTT.

The chain links TRBV9 to TRBJ1-1, with 9 positions matching TRBD1. Unmatched junction bases numbered 5, after V lost 3 bases and J lost 2 bases. The germline CDR1 and CDR2 sequences are SGDLS and YYNGEE. This CDR3 has 15 residues. CDR3 sequence: CASSEGTGSNTEAFF. CDR3 bases: TGTGCCAGCAGCGAGGGGACAGGGAGCAACACTGAAGCTTTCTTT.

The V gene is TRBV5-1, the J gene TRBJ2-3; D unresolved. Germline CDR1 is SGHRS and CDR2 is YFSETQ. The CDR3 spans 12 residues. Trimming took off 2 bases at V and 2 bases at J, with 3 bases between the two ends. The CDR3 DNA reads as TGCGCCAGCAGCTTTAACACAGATACGCAGTATTTT. Translating gives CASSFNTDTQYF.

The chain has TRBV7-2 and TRBJ2-1, with 9 positions matching TRBD1. Germline V gives CDR1 SGHTA, CDR2 FQGNSA. V gave up 7 bases and J gave up 6 bases; unmatched junction bases: 7. This CDR3 region has 14 residues. CDR3: CASTPQGAINEQFF. The CDR3 DNA sequence: TGTGCCAGCACCCCACAGGGGGCGATCAATGAGCAGTTCTTC.

DNA for the CDR3: TGTGCCAGCAGCTTGGGGCAAACGAGTGGAGAGACCCAGTACTTC. Its translation is CASSLGQTSGETQYF. V and J are TRBV7-9 and TRBJ2-5; tentative D call: TRBD1 (5 bases). V was shortened by 3 bases and J by 4 bases, with 15 bases between the two germline ends. The germline V gene has CDR1 SEHNR and CDR2 FQNEAQ (reference sequence). There are 15 residues in the CDR3.

CDR3 region: CASSVGSDSHYGYTF. CDR3 bases: TGTGCCAGCAGCGTAGGTTCAGACTCCCACTATGGCTACACCTTC. The chain carries TRBV9 and TRBJ1-2; D ambiguous. Germline V CDR1 and CDR2: SGDLS, YYNGEE. The V end lost 0 bases, the J end lost 3 bases, and 12 bases lay between the germline ends. The CDR3 has 15 residues.

V and J are TRBV28 and TRBJ1-2; TRBD1 matches at 7 bases. J was trimmed by 6 bases and V by 6 bases; bases with no gene match: 4. CDR1 is MDHEN, CDR2 SYDVKM, per germline. The CDR3 totals 12 residues. CDR3 in amino acids: CASSGQVDGYTF. Written as DNA, the CDR3 is TGTGCCAGCAGCGGACAGGTCGATGGCTACACCTTC.

The chain couples TRBV5-5 to TRBJ1-2, with D possibly TRBD1 on 5 matching bases. Germline V gene sequence: CDR1 SGHKS, CDR2 YYEKEE (reference sequence). V lost 4 bases and J 4 bases, leaving 11 bases between the germline ends. The CDR3 runs to 13 residues. CDR3 amino acids: CASSGGAGYGYTF. DNA of the CDR3: TGTGCCAGCAGCGGAGGGGCTGGCTATGGCTACACCTTC.

This chain uses TRBV5-4 with TRBJ1-1, with a weak D call TRBD1 (6 bases). V was shortened by 4 bases and J by 1 base, with 14 bases between the two germline ends. The CDR3 is made up of 15 amino acids. The germline V gene encodes CDR1 SGHNT and CDR2 YYREEE (reference sequence). The CDR3 nucleotides are TGTGCCAGCAGCGCCCAACAGGGAGCGAACACTGAAGCTTTCTTT. It yields the protein CASSAQQGANTEAFF.

V and J are TRBV6-1 and TRBJ2-2; TRBD2 is a possible D gene (5 bases). Looked up from germline, CDR1 is MNHNS and CDR2 is SASEGT. The CDR3 loop spans 13 amino acids. Trimming removed 11 bases at V and 1 base at J, with 11 bases between. The CDR3 sequence is CAGGGENTGELFF. The CDR3 DNA reads as TGTGCCGGAGGAGGAGAGAACACCGGGGAGCTGTTTTTT.

This clone has just a few counts. The V and J genes are TRBV5-1 and TRBJ1-4, with TRBD1 identical over 10 bases. Germline V CDR1 and CDR2: SGHRS, YFSETQ. CDR3 length: 17 amino acids. V lost 4 bases, J lost 6 bases, and 12 bases stayed unmatched. CDR3 sequence: CASSPNPAGTGDEKLFF. CDR3 coding DNA: TGCGCCAGCAGCCCGAATCCGGCCGGGACAGGGGATGAAAAACTGTTTTTT.

The rearrangement joins TRBV18 to TRBJ2-2; D not certain. CDR1 is KGHSH, CDR2 LQKENI, per germline. V was cut by 3 bases and J by 8 bases, with 7 bases left in between. The CDR3 has 12 residues. CDR3 bases: TGTGCCAGCTCACCCCCTAAAGGGGAGCTGTTTTTT. This encodes CASSPPKGELFF. The full variable domain, with the rest looked up from reference TRBV18 and TRBJ2-2, is NAGVMQNPRHLVRRRGQEARLRCSPMKGHSHVYWYRQLPEEGLKFMVYLQKENIIDESGMPKERFSAEFPKEGPSILRIQQVVRGDSAAYFCASSPPKGELFFGEGSRLTVL.

This rearrangement joins TRBV14 to TRBJ2-1; D unclear. The CDR3 contains 15 residues. Germline V lookup: CDR1 SGHDN, CDR2 FVKESK. V was pared by 8 bases and J by 9 bases, with 23 bases between. CDR3 sequence: CASATLGVDGTEQFF. The DNA of the CDR3 is TGTGCCAGCGCGACCTTGGGCGTCGACGGCACTGAGCAGTTCTTC.

As regards this clone: The sample carries other DNA sequences with the same CDR3. CDR3 DNA: TGTGCCAGCTCACCCGACTCCTATGGCTACACCTTC. As protein: CASSPDSYGYTF. The chain recombines TRBV18 with TRBJ1-2; D not certain. The CDR3 is 12 amino acids. Trimming left V 3 bases short and J 4 bases short, with 6 bases between. Germline CDR1 is KGHSH and CDR2 is LQKENI.

The V and J genes are TRBV10-3 and TRBJ2-7; a weak D match, TRBD1 (5 bases). Trimming removed 10 bases from V and 5 bases from J, with 12 bases in between. Germline V CDR1 and CDR2: ENHRY, SYGVKD. The CDR3 sequence is 11 residues long. For the CDR3, the DNA is TGTGCCACCCAACAGGCTGACGAGCAGTACTTC. This gives the protein CATQQADEQYF.

This chain uses TRBV29-1 with TRBJ1-2; D possibly corresponds to TRBD1 (5 bases). The ends were cut back, 8 bases at V and 4 bases at J, with 17 bases in the middle. This CDR3 has 13 amino acids. Germline-derived CDR1 and CDR2 are SQVTM and ANQGSEA. The CDR3 DNA reads TGCAGCTTTGCGGGGGGTACTTCCTATGGCTACACCTTC. Translation: CSFAGGTSYGYTF.

The chain couples TRBV7-2 to TRBJ1-3, with no clear D. This CDR3 comprises 16 residues. Trimming cost V 3 bases and J 3 bases, with 15 bases left between them. Germline V gene data show CDR1 as SGHTA and CDR2 as FQGNSA. As DNA, the CDR3 is TGTGCCAGCAGCTTGGGAGGGTTTGAACTTGGAAACACCATATATTTT. It encodes CASSLGGFELGNTIYF.